The rows below give T cell receptor beta chains drawn from one sample of a study of neoadjuvant anti-PD-1 for oral cavity cancer. Clones were sequenced by immunoSEQ multiplex PCR, and TCRdb holds only the in-frame ones, with some missing. The table has approximately 10,000 clones, around 64% seen once. The sequenced sample was PBMCs, obtained after nivolumab (anti-PD-1) treatment. Every receptor here comes from a person between 40 and 85 years old with oral cavity squamous cell carcinoma. CDR3s include the opening cysteine and the closing phenylalanine or tryptophan. D genes are given only for firm matches. Only some rows state a clone size, as once, few, many or a class for expanded clones.

D gene,clone size,V gene,J gene,CDR3 DNA,CDR3 protein
TRBD2,.,TRBV18,TRBJ2-7,TGTGCCAGCTCAACCTCCGGGACTAGCGGGACCCCTTCCTACGAGCAGTACTTC,CASSTSGTSGTPSYEQYF
TRBD1,.,TRBV14,TRBJ1-1,TGTGCCAGCAGCGCCTCAGGGGGCGCGGAGGCTGAAGCTTTCTTT,CASSASGGAEAEAFF
.,few,TRBV29-1,TRBJ1-2,TGCAGCGTATGGGGTAATAACTATGGCTACACCTTC,CSVWGNNYGYTF
.,few,TRBV9,TRBJ1-1,TGTGCCAGCAGCGTATCTCCCCACGGGGCTGAAGCTTTCTTT,CASSVSPHGAEAFF
TRBD2,.,TRBV19,TRBJ2-7,TGTGCCAGTAGTATTTCGGCTAGCGGGAACTACGAGCAGTACTTC,CASSISASGNYEQYF
.,.,TRBV7-9,TRBJ1-3,TGTGCCAGCAGCTTAGGGACCCTAAACACCATATATTTT,CASSLGTLNTIYF
.,.,TRBV9,TRBJ1-5,TGTGCCAGCAGCCCTGGAGGGAATCAGCCCCAGCATTTT,CASSPGGNQPQHF
TRBD2,.,TRBV7-2,TRBJ2-3,TGTGCCAGCAGCTTATCGTTAGCGGGGGGCCTTGATACGCAGTATTTT,CASSLSLAGGLDTQYF
.,.,TRBV6-1,TRBJ2-7,TGTGCCAGCAGTTTCAATTACGTGCAGTACTTC,CASSFNYVQYF
TRBD2,.,TRBV19,TRBJ2-3,TGTGCCAGTAAGGAGATTGGGCGGCGCGGGAGGGCCAGTGATACGCAGTATTTT,CASKEIGRRGRASDTQYF
.,.,TRBV19,TRBJ1-1,TGTGCCAGTAAACACTCCGGTGACAACACTGAAGCTTTCTTT,CASKHSGDNTEAFF
.,.,TRBV30,TRBJ1-1,TGTGCCTGGAGCCTCCGGATAGAGCCGACCACTGAAGCTTTCTTT,CAWSLRIEPTTEAFF
TRBD2,.,TRBV4-2,TRBJ2-4,TGTGCCAGCAGCCAAGGGGCGGGACTAGCGGGGGGTACTTTAGCCAAAAACATTCAGTACTTC,CASSQGAGLAGGTLAKNIQYF
.,.,TRBV2,TRBJ1-1,TGTGCCAGCAGTGATACAGTGAACACTGAAGCTTTCTTT,CASSDTVNTEAFF
TRBD2,.,TRBV6-6,TRBJ2-3,TGTGCCAGCAGTTACGGTAGTGGGACTAGCCCAGATACGCAGTATTTT,CASSYGSGTSPDTQYF
.,.,TRBV7-8,TRBJ1-1,TGTGCCAGCAGCTTATCGCGGACAACGAACACTGAAGCTTTCTTT,CASSLSRTTNTEAFF
.,.,TRBV7-2,TRBJ1-1,TGTGCCAGCAGCTATATGAACACTGAAGCTTTCTTT,CASSYMNTEAFF
.,.,TRBV6-6,TRBJ1-3,TGTGCCAGCAGTGGGGCTAACTCTGGAAACACCATATATTTT,CASSGANSGNTIYF
TRBD2,.,TRBV6-5,TRBJ2-1,TGTGCCAGCAGTTTTGGACTAGCGGGAGGGCCCGGTGAGCAGTTCTTC,CASSFGLAGGPGEQFF
.,.,TRBV6-1,TRBJ1-5,TGTGCCAGCAGTGAGGGGTGGGAATCGGGAAGCAATCAGCCCCAGCATTTT,CASSEGWESGSNQPQHF
.,once,TRBV19,TRBJ2-5,TGTGCCAGTAGCATCTCCCTCAGGGGAATGGGTCGAGAGACCCAGTACTTC,CASSISLRGMGRETQYF
.,few,TRBV7-9,TRBJ1-1,TGTGCCAGCACCTCAGGGTTAGCGAACACTGAAGCTTTCTTT,CASTSGLANTEAFF
.,.,TRBV30,TRBJ1-1,TGTGCCTGGAGTGTGAGCCAATACACTGAAGCTTTCTTT,CAWSVSQYTEAFF
.,once,TRBV6-1,TRBJ1-3,TGTGCCAGCAGTGAAGGTCTACAGGGAGGATGGGGAAACACCATATATTTT,CASSEGLQGGWGNTIYF
TRBD1,.,TRBV7-9,TRBJ1-6,TGTGCCAGCAGCCCACAGGGGGGACCCCTCCACTTT,CASSPQGGPLHF
TRBD1,.,TRBV7-9,TRBJ1-2,TGTGCCAGCAGCTTAGAGACAGGGACCTATGGCTACACCTTC,CASSLETGTYGYTF
TRBD1,.,TRBV9,TRBJ1-3,TGTGCCAGCAGCGTGGGACAGGGCTCTGGAAACACCATATATTTT,CASSVGQGSGNTIYF
.,.,TRBV27,TRBJ1-1,TGTGCCAGCAGTTCATACGGGACCCGGGGGCATGTTGAAGCTTTCTTT,CASSSYGTRGHVEAFF
TRBD1,.,TRBV19,TRBJ1-6,TGTGCCAGTAGTACCGGGACAGGGGATTCACCCCTCCACTTT,CASSTGTGDSPLHF
.,.,TRBV20-1,TRBJ1-2,TGCAGTGCAGGGGATGAGGGTGGCTACACCTTC,CSAGDEGGYTF
.,.,TRBV27,TRBJ1-2,TGTGCCAGCAGTTTATCAGCGGGATATAGCTACACCTTC,CASSLSAGYSYTF
.,few,TRBV14,TRBJ1-1,TGTGCCAGCAGCCAAGCTACAGGGCCAACTGAAGCTTTCTTT,CASSQATGPTEAFF
.,.,TRBV6-6,TRBJ1-1,TGTGCCAGCAGTCCCGGGACGCCTGAAGCTTTCTTT,CASSPGTPEAFF
TRBD1,.,TRBV5-1,TRBJ1-1,TGCGCCAGCAGTAATGAGGGGGCGCGGACTGAAGCTTTCTTT,CASSNEGARTEAFF
.,.,TRBV6-5,TRBJ2-3,TGTGCCAGCAGTTATCGACTAGTCGGGACAGATACGCAGTATTTT,CASSYRLVGTDTQYF
.,.,TRBV10-3,TRBJ1-2,TGTGCCATCAGGGATCCAGGAAACTATGGCTACACCTTC,CAIRDPGNYGYTF
TRBD1,.,TRBV18,TRBJ1-5,TGTGCCAGCTCACCACCGGGGACAGGACGTAGCAATCAGCCCCAGCATTTT,CASSPPGTGRSNQPQHF